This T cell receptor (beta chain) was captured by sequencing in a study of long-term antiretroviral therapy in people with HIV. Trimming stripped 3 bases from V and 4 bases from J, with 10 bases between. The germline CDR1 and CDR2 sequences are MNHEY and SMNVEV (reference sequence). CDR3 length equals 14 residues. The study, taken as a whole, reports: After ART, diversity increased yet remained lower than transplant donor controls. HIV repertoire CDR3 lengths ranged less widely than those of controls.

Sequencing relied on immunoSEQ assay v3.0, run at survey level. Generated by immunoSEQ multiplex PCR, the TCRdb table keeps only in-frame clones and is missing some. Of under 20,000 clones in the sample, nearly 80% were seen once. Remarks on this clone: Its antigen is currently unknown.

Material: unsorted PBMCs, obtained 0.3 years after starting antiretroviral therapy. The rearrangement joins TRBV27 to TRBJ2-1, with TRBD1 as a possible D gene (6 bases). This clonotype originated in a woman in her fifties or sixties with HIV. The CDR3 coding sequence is TGTGCCAGCAGTTTGCAGGGGAAGTACAATGAGCAGTTCTTC. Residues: CASSLQGKYNEQFF.